The rows below give T cell receptor beta chains drawn from one sample of a study of shared clonotypes between healthy human individuals. The data were produced by immunoSEQ multiplex PCR, yet TCRdb's version contains in-frame clones alone and is incomplete. The sample has 2 million to 2.5 million clones, 92% seen once. The sample taken for sequencing was naive CD4+ T cells from PBMCs. The receptors were gathered from a man younger than 35 in good health. Some clones in this sample may be carry-over from other donors' samples. The CDR3 runs from the conserved cysteine through the conserved F or W. The order of the fields is D gene, J gene, CDR3 length, V gene, clone size, CDR3 protein, CDR3 DNA. D genes are given only for firm matches. Only part of the rows carry a size: once, few, many, or a class if the clone is expanded.

d_gene: TRBD2
j_gene: TRBJ2-1
len: 14
v_gene: TRBV11-2
abundance: -
CDR3aa: CASSDTSGINEQFF
CDR3nt: TGTGCCAGCAGCGACACTAGCGGGATTAATGAGCAGTTCTTC

d_gene: -
j_gene: TRBJ2-5
len: 14
v_gene: TRBV18
abundance: -
CDR3aa: CASSPPTGWETQYF
CDR3nt: TGTGCCAGCTCACCACCGACCGGGTGGGAGACCCAGTACTTC

d_gene: -
j_gene: TRBJ2-7
len: 14
v_gene: TRBV5-1
abundance: -
CDR3aa: CASSLAQGLYEQYF
CDR3nt: TGCGCCAGCAGCTTGGCGCAGGGGCTCTACGAGCAGTACTTC

d_gene: TRBD2
j_gene: TRBJ2-1
len: 15
v_gene: TRBV5-1
abundance: -
CDR3aa: CASSLGLADLNEQFF
CDR3nt: TGCGCCAGCAGCTTGGGACTAGCGGATCTCAATGAGCAGTTCTTC

d_gene: TRBD1
j_gene: TRBJ1-2
len: 15
v_gene: TRBV25-1
abundance: -
CDR3aa: CASSLASGGNYGYTF
CDR3nt: TGTGCCAGCAGTTTAGCCTCAGGGGGCAACTATGGCTACACCTTC

d_gene: TRBD1
j_gene: TRBJ1-2
len: 15
v_gene: TRBV28
abundance: -
CDR3aa: CASSPPDRVMRGYTF
CDR3nt: TGTGCCAGCAGTCCCCCGGACAGGGTCATGCGGGGCTACACCTTC

d_gene: -
j_gene: TRBJ2-5
len: 14
v_gene: TRBV5-1
abundance: -
CDR3aa: CASRDPQGGETQYF
CDR3nt: TGCGCCAGCAGAGACCCCCAGGGGGGGGAGACCCAGTACTTC

d_gene: -
j_gene: TRBJ2-1
len: 13
v_gene: TRBV28
abundance: -
CDR3aa: CASGTYSYNEQFF
CDR3nt: TGTGCCAGCGGCACTTACTCCTACAATGAGCAGTTCTTC

d_gene: -
j_gene: TRBJ1-2
len: 13
v_gene: TRBV11-3
abundance: -
CDR3aa: CASSLEGGYGYTF
CDR3nt: TGTGCCAGCAGCTTAGAGGGGGGCTATGGCTACACCTTC

d_gene: -
j_gene: TRBJ2-7
len: 12
v_gene: TRBV6-4
abundance: -
CDR3aa: CAGRRARDEQYF
CDR3nt: TGTGCCGGGAGGAGGGCTCGTGACGAGCAGTACTTC

d_gene: -
j_gene: TRBJ1-1
len: 15
v_gene: TRBV7-2
abundance: -
CDR3aa: CASSYSGQPGLEAFF
CDR3nt: TGTGCCAGCAGCTATTCCGGACAGCCCGGCCTTGAAGCTTTCTTT

d_gene: -
j_gene: TRBJ2-1
len: 15
v_gene: TRBV5-1
abundance: -
CDR3aa: CASSISESSYNEQFF
CDR3nt: TGCGCCAGCAGCATTAGCGAGAGCTCCTACAATGAGCAGTTCTTC

d_gene: -
j_gene: TRBJ1-3
len: 18
v_gene: TRBV2
abundance: once
CDR3aa: CASSVKGTRNSYGNTIYF
CDR3nt: TGTGCCAGCAGTGTAAAAGGGACAAGGAACAGCTATGGAAACACCATATATTTT

d_gene: -
j_gene: TRBJ1-4
len: 16
v_gene: TRBV15
abundance: -
CDR3aa: CATSRADTRWNEKLFF
CDR3nt: TGTGCCACCAGCAGAGCAGACACCCGGTGGAATGAAAAACTGTTTTTT

d_gene: -
j_gene: TRBJ2-2
len: 16
v_gene: TRBV27
abundance: -
CDR3aa: CASSPISLDSPGELFF
CDR3nt: TGTGCCAGCAGTCCTATAAGCCTGGACTCACCAGGGGAGCTGTTTTTT

d_gene: -
j_gene: TRBJ2-7
len: 16
v_gene: TRBV7-6
abundance: -
CDR3aa: CASSLARPQDTYEQYF
CDR3nt: TGTGCCAGCAGCTTAGCTCGCCCCCAAGATACCTACGAGCAGTACTTC

d_gene: -
j_gene: TRBJ2-7
len: 12
v_gene: TRBV28
abundance: -
CDR3aa: CASRESSYEQYF
CDR3nt: TGTGCCAGCAGGGAAAGCTCCTACGAGCAGTACTTC

d_gene: -
j_gene: TRBJ1-2
len: 15
v_gene: TRBV19
abundance: -
CDR3aa: CASSLSPHTNYGYTF
CDR3nt: TGTGCCAGTAGCCTCTCCCCTCACACTAACTATGGCTACACCTTC

d_gene: TRBD1
j_gene: TRBJ2-7
len: 14
v_gene: TRBV6-1
abundance: -
CDR3aa: CASSVTGGWYEQYF
CDR3nt: TGTGCCAGCAGTGTGACAGGGGGCTGGTACGAGCAGTACTTC

d_gene: -
j_gene: TRBJ2-7
len: 14
v_gene: TRBV25-1
abundance: -
CDR3aa: CASRSREKPYEQYF
CDR3nt: TGTGCCAGCAGGTCTCGGGAGAAACCCTACGAGCAGTACTTC

d_gene: -
j_gene: TRBJ1-5
len: 14
v_gene: TRBV6-5
abundance: -
CDR3aa: CASSPYGGGQPQHF
CDR3nt: TGTGCCAGCAGTCCCTACGGGGGGGGTCAGCCCCAGCATTTT

d_gene: -
j_gene: TRBJ1-1
len: 12
v_gene: TRBV27
abundance: -
CDR3aa: CASSPLGGAAFF
CDR3nt: TGTGCCAGCAGTCCCCTCGGAGGGGCAGCTTTCTTT

d_gene: TRBD2
j_gene: TRBJ2-7
len: 14
v_gene: TRBV7-9
abundance: -
CDR3aa: CASSLGLAGGEQYF
CDR3nt: TGTGCCAGCAGCTTAGGCCTAGCGGGAGGCGAGCAGTACTTC

d_gene: TRBD1
j_gene: TRBJ1-2
len: 14
v_gene: TRBV5-1
abundance: once
CDR3aa: CASSSGTENYGYTF
CDR3nt: TGCGCCAGCAGCTCCGGGACAGAAAACTATGGCTACACCTTC

d_gene: -
j_gene: TRBJ2-1
len: 14
v_gene: TRBV5-6
abundance: -
CDR3aa: CASTHAPRDNEQFF
CDR3nt: TGTGCCAGCACCCACGCCCCCAGGGACAATGAGCAGTTCTTC

d_gene: -
j_gene: TRBJ1-1
len: 18
v_gene: TRBV21-1
abundance: once
CDR3aa: CASSKDSCGAGGITEAFF
CDR3nt: TGTGCCAGCAGCAAAGATTCGTGTGGGGCAGGGGGCATCACTGAAGCTTTCTTT

d_gene: -
j_gene: TRBJ2-3
len: 12
v_gene: TRBV10-2
abundance: -
CDR3aa: CASSAQTDTQYF
CDR3nt: TGCGCCAGCAGTGCTCAGACAGATACGCAGTATTTT

d_gene: TRBD1
j_gene: TRBJ1-1
len: 15
v_gene: TRBV9
abundance: -
CDR3aa: CASSVVGTVNTEAFF
CDR3nt: TGTGCCAGCAGCGTAGTCGGGACAGTGAACACTGAAGCTTTCTTT

d_gene: -
j_gene: TRBJ1-4
len: 15
v_gene: TRBV18
abundance: -
CDR3aa: CASSPQGGRNEKLFF
CDR3nt: TGTGCCAGCTCACCACAGGGGGGAAGAAATGAAAAACTGTTTTTT

d_gene: -
j_gene: TRBJ1-1
len: 11
v_gene: TRBV28
abundance: -
CDR3aa: CGPPTGTEAFF
CDR3nt: TGTGGCCCCCCGACCGGAACTGAAGCTTTCTTT

d_gene: TRBD1
j_gene: TRBJ2-7
len: 14
v_gene: TRBV28
abundance: -
CDR3aa: CASSLGTAYYEQYF
CDR3nt: TGTGCCAGCAGTTTAGGGACAGCGTACTACGAGCAGTACTTC

d_gene: -
j_gene: TRBJ1-1
len: 14
v_gene: TRBV7-2
abundance: -
CDR3aa: CASSSGPRGTEAFF
CDR3nt: TGTGCCAGCAGCTCGGGACCAAGGGGAACTGAAGCTTTCTTT

d_gene: -
j_gene: TRBJ2-1
len: 15
v_gene: TRBV7-8
abundance: -
CDR3aa: CASSHYPGSYNEQFF
CDR3nt: TGTGCCAGCAGCCATTATCCAGGCTCCTACAATGAGCAGTTCTTC

d_gene: -
j_gene: TRBJ2-5
len: 13
v_gene: TRBV9
abundance: -
CDR3aa: CASSRWSQETQYF
CDR3nt: TGTGCCAGCAGCAGGTGGTCCCAGGAGACCCAGTACTTC

d_gene: TRBD1
j_gene: TRBJ2-2
len: 13
v_gene: TRBV2
abundance: -
CDR3aa: CASRQGPTGELFF
CDR3nt: TGTGCCAGCCGACAGGGCCCCACCGGGGAGCTGTTTTTT

d_gene: TRBD2
j_gene: TRBJ2-1
len: 17
v_gene: TRBV4-2
abundance: once
CDR3aa: CASSPLLAGDSYNEQFF
CDR3nt: TGTGCCAGCAGCCCATTACTAGCGGGAGACTCCTACAATGAGCAGTTCTTC

d_gene: TRBD1
j_gene: TRBJ2-3
len: 16
v_gene: TRBV6-6
abundance: -
CDR3aa: CASSYSRSRGTDTQYF
CDR3nt: TGTGCCAGCAGTTACTCTAGGAGCAGGGGGACAGATACGCAGTATTTT

d_gene: -
j_gene: TRBJ1-1
len: 13
v_gene: TRBV7-9
abundance: -
CDR3aa: CATSIWENTEAFF
CDR3nt: TGTGCCACCTCCATCTGGGAGAACACTGAAGCTTTCTTT

d_gene: -
j_gene: TRBJ2-7
len: 12
v_gene: TRBV30
abundance: -
CDR3aa: CAWSQGGGQTYF
CDR3nt: TGTGCCTGGAGCCAAGGGGGGGGACAGACGTACTTC

d_gene: -
j_gene: TRBJ1-4
len: 14
v_gene: TRBV6-1
abundance: -
CDR3aa: CASREGPTNEKLFF
CDR3nt: TGTGCCAGCAGGGAGGGGCCCACTAATGAAAAACTGTTTTTT

d_gene: -
j_gene: TRBJ2-3
len: 13
v_gene: TRBV5-1
abundance: -
CDR3aa: CASSLAGADTQYF
CDR3nt: TGCGCCAGCAGCTTGGCAGGGGCAGATACGCAGTATTTT

d_gene: TRBD2
j_gene: TRBJ2-4
len: 16
v_gene: TRBV9
abundance: -
CDR3aa: CASSVASGSSQNIQYF
CDR3nt: TGTGCCAGCAGCGTCGCGAGCGGGAGCAGTCAAAACATTCAGTACTTC

d_gene: -
j_gene: TRBJ1-3
len: 13
v_gene: TRBV7-2
abundance: -
CDR3aa: CASSPGSGNTIYF
CDR3nt: TGTGCCAGCAGCCCAGGATCAGGGAACACCATATATTTT